The 14 T cell receptor beta chains listed next were all sequenced from one sample in a study of blood T cell repertoires in COVID-19. Libraries were prepared by immunoSEQ multiplex PCR; TCRdb keeps only in-frame clonotypes and omits some of them. This table has over 85,000 clones, 87% appearing once. The specimen was peripheral blood. Every receptor here comes from a woman aged 80 or older with acute or convalescent COVID-19.

Details on this clone: Other DNA sequences in this specimen translate into the identical CDR3. This chain joins TRBV29-1 and TRBJ2-5, with TRBD1 identical over 9 bases. The CDR3 length is 14 residues. The junction had 10 bases not matched to a gene; V was cut back by 6 bases and J by 5 bases. Germline V gene lookup returns CDR1 SQVTM and CDR2 ANQGSEA. CDR3: CSVGTGTGWETQYF. The CDR3 DNA reads TGCAGCGTCGGCACCGGGACAGGGTGGGAGACCCAGTACTTC.

Here the CDR3 DNA reads TGTGCCAGCAGCGTACCGCGCGGGGGAAGTGGGGGCTACACCTTC. This gives the protein CASSVPRGGSGGYTF. The rearrangement links TRBV9 to TRBJ1-2; D might be TRBD1 (5 bases). The germline V gene encodes CDR1 SGDLS and CDR2 YYNGEE. The CDR3 consists of 15 residues. The germline V and J ends were trimmed by 1 base and 8 bases, with 18 bases remaining between them.

V usage is TRBV19 and J usage is TRBJ1-4, with 8 bases that match TRBD1. V gave up 5 bases and J gave up 6 bases; unmatched junction bases: 11. The CDR3 loop spans 16 amino acids. The germline V gene has CDR1 LNHDA and CDR2 SQIVND (reference sequence). The chain's CDR3 is CASSAGAGGSDEKLFF. Here the CDR3 DNA reads TGTGCCAGTAGTGCGGGGGCAGGGGGCAGCGATGAAAAACTGTTTTTT. Complete variable domain (other parts from reference TRBV19 and TRBJ1-4): DGGITQSPKYLFRKEGQNVTLSCEQNLNHDAMYWYRQDPGQGLRLIYYSQIVNDFQKGDIAEGYSVSREKKESFPLTVTSAQKNPTAFYLCASSAGAGGSDEKLFFGSGTQLSVL.

The J gene is TRBJ2-7, the V gene TRBV30, with TRBD1 matching over 7 bases. The CDR3 length is 11 residues. Germline CDR1 is GTSNPN and CDR2 is SVGIG (reference sequence). V was clipped by 8 bases and J by 4 bases; unmatched bases: 5. CDR3 nucleotide sequence: TGTGCCCAAAACAGGGGATACGAGCAGTACTTC. Its translation: CAQNRGYEQYF.

This chain connects TRBV5-1 to TRBJ1-5, with unresolved D. The CDR3 is made up of 14 amino acids. Trimming took off 4 bases at V and 4 bases at J, with 12 bases between the two ends. Germline loops: CDR1 SGHRS, CDR2 YFSETQ. The CDR3 is CASSTFTGNQPQHF. The DNA of the CDR3 is TGCGCCAGCAGCACATTCACGGGAAATCAGCCCCAGCATTTT.

The rearrangement uses TRBV7-9 and TRBJ2-3; TRBD2 agrees at 7 bases. The germline CDR1 and CDR2 sequences are SEHNR and FQNEAQ (reference sequence). V trimming: 1 base; J trimming: 3 bases; junction bases outside the gene matches: 1. This CDR3 has 14 amino acids. CDR3: CASSLDGGTDTQYF. CDR3 nucleotide sequence: TGTGCCAGCAGCTTAGACGGGGGGACAGATACGCAGTATTTT. Full variable domain (rest looked up from reference TRBV7-9 and TRBJ2-3): DTGVSQNPRHKITKRGQNVTFRCDPISEHNRLYWYRQTLGQGPEFLTYFQNEAQLEKSRLLSDRFSAERPKGSFSTLEIQRTEQGDSAMYLCASSLDGGTDTQYFGPGTRLTVL.

The chain carries TRBV5-1 and TRBJ1-1, with 8 bases identical to TRBD1. J lost 10 bases, V lost 6 bases, and 5 bases had no gene match. CDR3 length: 11 residues. Per the germline V gene, CDR1 is SGHRS and CDR2 is YFSETQ. CDR3 in amino acids: CASTRTGRAFF. CDR3 sequence (DNA): TGCGCCAGCACTCGGACAGGGAGAGCTTTCTTT.

The chain has TRBV7-2 and TRBJ2-5, with D hard to call. CDR1 and CDR2 from the germline V gene are SGHTA and FQGNSA. The CDR3 runs 15 residues. V was clipped by 3 bases and J by 1 base, with 12 bases between them. CDR3 sequence: CASSFYTTAQETQYF. CDR3 nucleotide sequence: TGTGCCAGCAGCTTTTATACAACAGCCCAAGAGACCCAGTACTTC.

The V and J genes are TRBV7-9 and TRBJ1-6; 7 bases match TRBD1. This CDR3 is built from 15 residues. The germline CDR1 and CDR2 sequences are SEHNR and FQNEAQ (reference sequence). The junction had 7 bases not matched to a gene; V was cut back by 3 bases and J by 8 bases. CDR3 sequence (DNA): TGTGCCAGCAGCTTTCAAGGGGGCACAGATTCACCCCTCCACTTT. Protein sequence: CASSFQGGTDSPLHF.

The V gene is TRBV3-1 (or the pseudogene TRBV3-2), the J gene TRBJ2-5; 9 nucleotides match TRBD2. This CDR3 has 15 amino acids. The trim removed 6 bases at V and 4 bases at J, leaving 9 bases unmatched. Germline-derived CDR1 and CDR2 are LGHDT and YNNKEL (reference sequence). The CDR3 loop reads CASSLLSGGVETQYF. The CDR3 DNA reads TGTGCCAGCAGTCTTCTTAGCGGGGGCGTAGAGACCCAGTACTTC.

This rearrangement joins TRBV29-1 to TRBJ2-1; 7 bases align to TRBD1. Germline CDR1 SQVTM, CDR2 ANQGSEA. This CDR3 comprises 11 residues. V was clipped by 5 bases and J by 8 bases; unmatched bases: 3. The CDR3 here is CSVRGLHEQFF. As DNA, the CDR3 is TGCAGCGTTAGGGGGCTCCATGAGCAGTTCTTC.

This clone has just a few counts. The chain links TRBV27 to TRBJ1-2; 8 positions match TRBD1. This CDR3 has 14 amino acids. V shed 3 bases and J 8 bases; nucleotides not matched to a gene: 8. Germline-derived CDR1 and CDR2 are MNHEY and SMNVEV (reference sequence). CDR3 residues: CASSLVGTGKGYTF. CDR3 DNA sequence: TGTGCCAGCAGTTTGGTCGGGACAGGCAAAGGCTACACCTTC.

The V gene is TRBV10-3, the J gene TRBJ2-7; D is perhaps TRBD1 (6 bases). V lost 6 bases and J lost 2, with 17 bases in between. CDR1 and CDR2 (germline): ENHRY, SYGVKD. This CDR3 has 15 residues. In DNA, the CDR3 is TGTGCCATCAGGTCCACGGCGACAGGTGCCTACGAGCAGTACTTC. It encodes CAIRSTATGAYEQYF.

In this sample, this clone turned up a few times. The rearrangement links TRBV3-1 (or the pseudogene TRBV3-2) to TRBJ2-5; the match to TRBD1 covers 7 bases. The CDR3 runs 13 residues. The ends lost 8 bases at V and 8 bases at J; junction bases unmatched: 11. Germline V gene lookup returns CDR1 LGHDT and CDR2 YNNKEL (reference sequence). CDR3: CASSESRGSTQYF. The CDR3 DNA sequence: TGTGCCAGCTCCGAGAGCAGGGGGAGCACCCAGTACTTC.